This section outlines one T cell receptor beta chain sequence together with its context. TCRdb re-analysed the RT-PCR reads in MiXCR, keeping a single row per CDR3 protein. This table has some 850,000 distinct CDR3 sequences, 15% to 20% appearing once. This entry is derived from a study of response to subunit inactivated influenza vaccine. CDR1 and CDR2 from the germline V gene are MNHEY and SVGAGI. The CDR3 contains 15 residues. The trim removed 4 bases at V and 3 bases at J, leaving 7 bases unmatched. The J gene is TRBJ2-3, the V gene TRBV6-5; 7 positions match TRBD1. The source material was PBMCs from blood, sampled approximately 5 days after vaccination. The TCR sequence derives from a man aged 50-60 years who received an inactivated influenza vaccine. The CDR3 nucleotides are TGTGCCAGCAGTTCGAGGGGGCGGTGGACAGATACGCAGTATTTT. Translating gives CASSSRGRWTDTQYF.